This TCR beta chain was sequenced for a study of blood T cell repertoires in COVID-19. Study in general: Material from acute and convalescent COVID-19 was sourced from the United States, Italy and Spain. Nucleic acid was either cDNA or gDNA, and it came from T cells, B-cell-depleted T cells, or PBMCs.

This CDR3 has 13 residues. Trimming took 7 bases from V and 6 from J; bases not matched to a gene: 10. Germline V gives CDR1 SGHRS, CDR2 YFSETQ. Methods used by the authors: Estimates of nucleated cell counts were drawn from the amplification of reference gene primers. The table came from immunoSEQ multiplex PCR; TCRdb's copy has only in-frame clones and leaves some out. The V and J calls and clone size are taken from that table; D and trimming were inferred from the DNA. The sample comprises tens of thousands of clones, 86% of which are singletons, and approximately 59% rests with the top ten. This sequence was found in a man aged 65-85 years with acute or convalescent COVID-19. This chain uses TRBV5-1 with TRBJ2-7, with TRBD1 matching 7 bases. The source material was peripheral blood. CDR3 nucleotides: TGCGCCAGCCACCCGACAGGGTCGTCCGAGCAGTACTTC. Amino acids: CASHPTGSSEQYF.